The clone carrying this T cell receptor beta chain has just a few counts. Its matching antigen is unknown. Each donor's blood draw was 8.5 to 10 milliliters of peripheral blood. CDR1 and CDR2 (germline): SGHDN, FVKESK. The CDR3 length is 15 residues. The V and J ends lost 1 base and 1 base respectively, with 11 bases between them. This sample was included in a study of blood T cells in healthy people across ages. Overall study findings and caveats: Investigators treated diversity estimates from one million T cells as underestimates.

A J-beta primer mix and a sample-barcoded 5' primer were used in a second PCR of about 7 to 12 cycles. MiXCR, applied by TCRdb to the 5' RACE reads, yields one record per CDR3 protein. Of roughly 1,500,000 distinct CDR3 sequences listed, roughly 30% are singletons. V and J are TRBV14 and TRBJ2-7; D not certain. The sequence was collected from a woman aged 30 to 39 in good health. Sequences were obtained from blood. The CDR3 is CASSQGAHNSYEQYF. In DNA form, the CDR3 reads TGTGCCAGCAGCCAAGGAGCACACAATTCCTACGAGCAGTACTTC.